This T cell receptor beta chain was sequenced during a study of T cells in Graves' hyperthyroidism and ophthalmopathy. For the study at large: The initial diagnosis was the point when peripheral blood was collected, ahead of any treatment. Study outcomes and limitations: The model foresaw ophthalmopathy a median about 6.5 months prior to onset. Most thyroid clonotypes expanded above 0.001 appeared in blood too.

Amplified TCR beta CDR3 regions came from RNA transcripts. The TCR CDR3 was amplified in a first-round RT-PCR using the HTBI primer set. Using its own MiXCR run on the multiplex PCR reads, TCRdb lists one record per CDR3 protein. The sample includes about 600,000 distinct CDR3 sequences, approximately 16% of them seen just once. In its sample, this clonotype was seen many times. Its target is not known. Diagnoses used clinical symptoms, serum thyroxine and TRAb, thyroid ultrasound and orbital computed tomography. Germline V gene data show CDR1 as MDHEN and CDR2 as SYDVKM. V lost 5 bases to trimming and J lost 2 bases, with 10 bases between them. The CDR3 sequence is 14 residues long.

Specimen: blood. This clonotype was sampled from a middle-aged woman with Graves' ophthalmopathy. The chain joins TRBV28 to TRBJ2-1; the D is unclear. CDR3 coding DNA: TGTGCCAGCAGTCAGCTCCCCACCTACAATGAGCAGTTCTTC. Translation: CASSQLPTYNEQFF.